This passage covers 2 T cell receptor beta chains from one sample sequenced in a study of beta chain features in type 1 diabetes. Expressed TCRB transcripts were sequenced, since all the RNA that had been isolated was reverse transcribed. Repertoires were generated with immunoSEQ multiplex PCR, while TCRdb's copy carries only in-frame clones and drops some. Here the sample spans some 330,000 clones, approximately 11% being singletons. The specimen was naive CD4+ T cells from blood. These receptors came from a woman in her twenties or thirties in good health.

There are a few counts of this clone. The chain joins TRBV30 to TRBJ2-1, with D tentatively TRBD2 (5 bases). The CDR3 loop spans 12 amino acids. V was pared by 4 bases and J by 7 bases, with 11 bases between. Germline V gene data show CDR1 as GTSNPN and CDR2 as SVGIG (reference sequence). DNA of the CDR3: TGTGCCTGGACACTAGGTGCTAATGAGCAGTTCTTC. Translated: CAWTLGANEQFF.

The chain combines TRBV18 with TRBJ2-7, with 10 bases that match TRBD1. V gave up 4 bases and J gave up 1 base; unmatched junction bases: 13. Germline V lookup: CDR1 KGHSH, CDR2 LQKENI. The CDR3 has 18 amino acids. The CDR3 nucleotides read TGTGCCAGCTCACGACTCCTCTCCCGGACAGGGGGATCCTACGAGCAGTACTTC. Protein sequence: CASSRLLSRTGGSYEQYF.